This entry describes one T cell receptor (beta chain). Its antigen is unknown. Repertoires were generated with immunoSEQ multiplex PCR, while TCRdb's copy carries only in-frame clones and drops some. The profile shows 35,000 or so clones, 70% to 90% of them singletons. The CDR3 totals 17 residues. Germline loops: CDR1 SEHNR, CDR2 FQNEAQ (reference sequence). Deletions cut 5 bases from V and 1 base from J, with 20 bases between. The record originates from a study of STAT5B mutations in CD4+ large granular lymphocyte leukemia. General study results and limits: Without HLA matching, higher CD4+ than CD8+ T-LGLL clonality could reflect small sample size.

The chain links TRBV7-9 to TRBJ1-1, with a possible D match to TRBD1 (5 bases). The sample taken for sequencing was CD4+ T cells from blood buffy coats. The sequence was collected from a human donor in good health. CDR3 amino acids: CASSKPPYGGENTEAFF. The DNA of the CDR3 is TGTGCCAGCAGCAAACCCCCCTATGGGGGAGAGAACACTGAAGCTTTCTTT.